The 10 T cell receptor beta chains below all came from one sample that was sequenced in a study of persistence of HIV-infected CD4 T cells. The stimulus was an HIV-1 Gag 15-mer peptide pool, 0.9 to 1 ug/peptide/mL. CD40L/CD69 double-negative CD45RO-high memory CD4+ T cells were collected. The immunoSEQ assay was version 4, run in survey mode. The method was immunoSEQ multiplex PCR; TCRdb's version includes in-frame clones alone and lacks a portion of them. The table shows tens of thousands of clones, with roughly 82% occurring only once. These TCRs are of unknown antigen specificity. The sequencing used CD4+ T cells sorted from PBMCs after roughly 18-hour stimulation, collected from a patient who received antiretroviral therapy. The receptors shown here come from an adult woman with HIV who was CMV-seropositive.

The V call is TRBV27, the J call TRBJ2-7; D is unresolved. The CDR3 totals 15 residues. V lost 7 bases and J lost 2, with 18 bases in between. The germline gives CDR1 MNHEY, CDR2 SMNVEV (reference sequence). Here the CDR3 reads CASTSRRHLTYEQYF. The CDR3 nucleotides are TGTGCCAGCACCTCTCGACGTCACCTCACCTACGAGCAGTACTTC.

The CDR3 DNA sequence: TGCAGCGTTCAAGGGACTAGCGGGAAACTTGACGAGCAGTACTTC. It encodes CSVQGTSGKLDEQYF. V is TRBV29-1 and J is TRBJ2-7; 13 bases map to TRBD2. Losses at the gene ends were 5 bases for V and 5 bases for J; bases not matched to a gene: 9. The CDR3 length is 15 residues. The germline V gene encodes CDR1 SQVTM and CDR2 ANQGSEA.

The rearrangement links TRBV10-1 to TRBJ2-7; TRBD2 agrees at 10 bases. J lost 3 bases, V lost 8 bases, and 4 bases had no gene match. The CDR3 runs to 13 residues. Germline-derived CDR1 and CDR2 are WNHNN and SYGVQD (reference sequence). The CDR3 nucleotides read TGCGCCAGCGGAACTAGCGGGGACTACGAGCAGTACTTC. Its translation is CASGTSGDYEQYF.

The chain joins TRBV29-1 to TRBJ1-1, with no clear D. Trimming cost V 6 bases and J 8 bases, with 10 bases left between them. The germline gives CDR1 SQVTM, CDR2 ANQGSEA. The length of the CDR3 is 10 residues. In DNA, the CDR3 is TGCAGCGTCCGACGAGGGGAAGCTTTCTTT. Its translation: CSVRRGEAFF.

The CDR3: CASSPRRGAEKLFF. The CDR3, as DNA: TGTGCCAGCAGCCCTCGTCGGGGGGCGGAAAAACTGTTTTTT. This rearrangement joins TRBV27 to TRBJ1-4, with TRBD1 as a possible D gene (6 bases). The germline gives CDR1 MNHEY, CDR2 SMNVEV (reference sequence). The V end was cut by 6 bases, the J end by 8 bases, with 16 bases between. This CDR3 region has 14 residues.

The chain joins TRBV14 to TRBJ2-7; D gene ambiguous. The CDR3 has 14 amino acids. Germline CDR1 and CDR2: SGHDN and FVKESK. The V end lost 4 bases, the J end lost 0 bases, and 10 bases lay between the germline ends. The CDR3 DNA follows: TGTGCCAGCAGCCTTTCCCCGGTCTCCTACGAGCAGTACTTC. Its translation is CASSLSPVSYEQYF.

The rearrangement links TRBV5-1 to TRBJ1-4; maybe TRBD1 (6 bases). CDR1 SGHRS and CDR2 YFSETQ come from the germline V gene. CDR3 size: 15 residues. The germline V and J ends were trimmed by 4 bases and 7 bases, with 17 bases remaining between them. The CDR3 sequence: CASSRETGRGEKLFF. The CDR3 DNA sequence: TGCGCCAGCAGCAGAGAGACAGGTAGAGGTGAAAAACTGTTTTTT.

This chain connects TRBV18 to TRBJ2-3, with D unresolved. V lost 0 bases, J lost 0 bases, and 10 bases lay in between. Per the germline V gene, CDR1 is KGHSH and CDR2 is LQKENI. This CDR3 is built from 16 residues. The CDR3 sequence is CASSPPGILSTDTQYF. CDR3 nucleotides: TGTGCCAGCTCACCACCGGGGATTCTTAGCACAGATACGCAGTATTTT.

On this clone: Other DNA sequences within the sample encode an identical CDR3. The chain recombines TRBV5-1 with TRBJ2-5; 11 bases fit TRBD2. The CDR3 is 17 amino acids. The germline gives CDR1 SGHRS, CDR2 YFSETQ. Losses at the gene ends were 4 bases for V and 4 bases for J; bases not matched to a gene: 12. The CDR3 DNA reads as TGCGCCAGCAGCCCAGGGGGTAGCGGGGGGGCCGGAGAGACCCAGTACTTC. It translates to CASSPGGSGGAGETQYF.

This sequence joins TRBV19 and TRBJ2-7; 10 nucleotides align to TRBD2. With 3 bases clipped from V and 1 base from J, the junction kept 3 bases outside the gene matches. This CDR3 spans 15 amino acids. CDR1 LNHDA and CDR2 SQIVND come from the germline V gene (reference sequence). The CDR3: CASSMTSGPSYEQYF. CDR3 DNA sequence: TGTGCCAGTAGTATGACTAGCGGGCCGTCCTACGAGCAGTACTTC.